The clone carrying this T cell receptor (delta chain) was observed a handful of times. The target antigen is unknown. A far larger clone is off by one base, so a read error is likely. In the same sample, other DNA sequences code for this CDR3. The sample comes from a study of γδ T cells in repeated Plasmodium falciparum infection. Turning to the study itself: Malaria-naive adults were infected with P. falciparum NF54 four times over roughly 600 days. Notes on the study in general: Malian donors came from one small rural village, predominantly one ethnic group. Vgamma9/Vdelta2+ repertoires stayed stably polyclonal over time and infection.

Gammadelta T cells were flow-sorted from PBMC into Vgamma9/Vdelta2+ and Vdelta2-negative populations for bulk analysis. This CDR3 has 20 amino acids. The germline V gene encodes CDR1 GEAIGNYY and CDR2 EKD. V shed 0 bases, J shed 0 bases, and the junction held 13 bases outside the gene matches. TCRdb re-called the multiplex PCR reads with CATT. The table has roughly 90,000 delta-chain clones, almost 1.5% seen once; the top ten hold 8.5% to 10%. Sequencing was done on a sample of gamma-delta T cells from blood. The chain is built from TRDV2 and TRDJ1, with TRDD3 matching over 12 bases. No J segment appears in TCRdb, so it was assigned here by matching the sequence to germline. This sequence originates from a pool of human donors (malaria-infected and uninfected, not separated). CDR3 protein: CACDTVRGWGIRRYTDKLIF. The CDR3 DNA is TGTGCCTGTGACACCGTCCGCGGCTGGGGGATACGGAGGTACACCGATAAACTCATCTTT.